Reported below is one T cell receptor (beta chain). From germline, CDR1 is MNHEY and CDR2 SMNVEV (reference sequence). This CDR3 has 15 amino acids. The V gene end was trimmed by 8 bases and the J gene end by 1 base; junction bases not matched to a gene: 8. This sample is part of a study of blood T cell repertoires in COVID-19. Overall study context: Samples taken during acute and convalescent COVID-19 were collected in the United States, Italy and Spain. T cells, B-cell-depleted T cells, or PBMCs supplied cDNA or gDNA.

Original processing methods: Scientists estimated how many nucleated cells there were by amplifying reference gene primers. Sequencing was performed with immunoSEQ multiplex PCR; in TCRdb, only in-frame clones are kept and a portion is missing. Clone size and V and J calls were adopted from that table, with D and trimming inferred from the DNA. The sample holds 200,000 to 250,000 clones, around 88% seen once. The chain carries TRBV27 and TRBJ1-5, with 7 bases that match TRBD1. The material sequenced was peripheral blood. The sequence derives from a man older than 75 with acute or convalescent COVID-19. This chain's CDR3 is CASGTVIKSNQPQHF. In DNA, the CDR3 is TGTGCCAGCGGGACAGTTATAAAAAGCAATCAGCCCCAGCATTTT.